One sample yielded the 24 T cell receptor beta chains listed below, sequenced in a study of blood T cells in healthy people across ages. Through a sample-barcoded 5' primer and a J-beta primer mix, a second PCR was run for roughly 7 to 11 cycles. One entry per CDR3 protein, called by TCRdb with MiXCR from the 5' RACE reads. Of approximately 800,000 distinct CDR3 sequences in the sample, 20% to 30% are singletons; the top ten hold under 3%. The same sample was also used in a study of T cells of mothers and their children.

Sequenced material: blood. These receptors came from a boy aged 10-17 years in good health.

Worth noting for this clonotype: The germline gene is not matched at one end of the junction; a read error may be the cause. The CDR3, as DNA: TGTGCCAACAGCGCTCAAGGGGGACAGCCCCAGCATTTT. Its protein product is CANSAQGGQPQHF. The V call is TRBV7-9, the J call TRBJ1-5; the D gene is possibly TRBD1 (6 bases). The V gene's germline CDR1 is SEHNR and CDR2 FQNEAQ (reference sequence). The length of the CDR3 is 13 residues. Using reference TRBV7-9 and TRBJ1-5 for the parts outside the CDR3, the full variable domain is DTGVSQNPRHKITKRGQNVTFRCDPISEHNRLYWYRQTLGQGPEFLTYFQNEAQLEKSRLLSDRFSAERPKGSFSTLEIQRTEQGDSAMYLCANSAQGGQPQHFGDGTRLSIL.

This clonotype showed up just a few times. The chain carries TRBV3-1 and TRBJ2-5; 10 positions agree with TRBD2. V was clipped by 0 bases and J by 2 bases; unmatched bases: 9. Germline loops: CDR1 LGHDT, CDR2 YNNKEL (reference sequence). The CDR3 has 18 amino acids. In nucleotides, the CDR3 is TGTGCCAGCAGCCAAGATCTAGGGGCTAGCGGGAGACAAGAGACCCAGTACTTC. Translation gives CASSQDLGASGRQETQYF.

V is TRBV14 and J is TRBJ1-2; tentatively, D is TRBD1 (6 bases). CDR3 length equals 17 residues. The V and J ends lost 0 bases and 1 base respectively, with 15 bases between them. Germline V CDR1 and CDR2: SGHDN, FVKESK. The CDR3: CASSQEMFAQGNYGYTF. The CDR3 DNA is TGTGCCAGCAGCCAAGAAATGTTCGCACAGGGTAACTATGGCTACACCTTC.

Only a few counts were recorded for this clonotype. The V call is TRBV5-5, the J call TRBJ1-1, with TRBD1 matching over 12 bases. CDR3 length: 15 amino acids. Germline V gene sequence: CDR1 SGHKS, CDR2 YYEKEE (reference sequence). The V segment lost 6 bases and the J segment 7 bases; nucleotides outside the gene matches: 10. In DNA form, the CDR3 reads TGTGCCAGCAACCGACCGGGACAGGGGGCGCGTGAAGCTTTCTTT. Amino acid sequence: CASNRPGQGAREAFF.

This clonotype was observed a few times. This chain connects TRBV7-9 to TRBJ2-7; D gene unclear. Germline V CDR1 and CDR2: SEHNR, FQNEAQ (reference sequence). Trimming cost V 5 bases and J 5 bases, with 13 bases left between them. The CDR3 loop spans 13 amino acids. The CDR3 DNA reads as TGTGCCAGCAGCACGACGGGCACGGACGAGCAGTACTTC. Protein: CASSTTGTDEQYF.

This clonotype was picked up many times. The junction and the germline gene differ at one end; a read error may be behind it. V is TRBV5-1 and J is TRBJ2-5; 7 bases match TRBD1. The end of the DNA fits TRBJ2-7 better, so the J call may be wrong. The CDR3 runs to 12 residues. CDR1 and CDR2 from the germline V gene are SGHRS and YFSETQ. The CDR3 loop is CASSLQGNEQYF. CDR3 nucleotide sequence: TGTGCCAGCAGCTTACAGGGGAACGAGCAGTACTTC.

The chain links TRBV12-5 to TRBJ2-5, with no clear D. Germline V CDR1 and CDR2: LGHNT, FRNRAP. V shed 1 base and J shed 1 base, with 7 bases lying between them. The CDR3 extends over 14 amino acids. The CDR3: CASGLGQPQETQYF. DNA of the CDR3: TGTGCTAGTGGTTTGGGGCAACCCCAAGAGACCCAGTACTTC.

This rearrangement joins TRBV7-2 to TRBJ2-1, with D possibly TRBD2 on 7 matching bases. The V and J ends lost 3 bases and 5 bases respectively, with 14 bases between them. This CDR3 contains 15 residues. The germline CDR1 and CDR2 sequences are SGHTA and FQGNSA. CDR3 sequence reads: CASSFSGGQNNEQFF. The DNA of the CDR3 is TGTGCCAGCAGCTTCTCGGGGGGCCAAAACAATGAGCAGTTCTTC.

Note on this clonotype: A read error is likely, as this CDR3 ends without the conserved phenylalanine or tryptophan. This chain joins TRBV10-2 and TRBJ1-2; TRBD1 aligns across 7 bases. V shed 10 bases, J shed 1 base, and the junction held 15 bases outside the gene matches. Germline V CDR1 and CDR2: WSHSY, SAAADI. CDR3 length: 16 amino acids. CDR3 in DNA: TGCGCCACCCTCAAAGGGGGCTCCGCTATTAACTATGGCTACACCCTC. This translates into CATLKGGSAINYGYTL.

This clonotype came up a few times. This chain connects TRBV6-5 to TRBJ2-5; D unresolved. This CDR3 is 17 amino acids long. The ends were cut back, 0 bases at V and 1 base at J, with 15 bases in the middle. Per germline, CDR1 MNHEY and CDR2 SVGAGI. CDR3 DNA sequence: TGTGCCAGCAGTTACTCGAGATTCCCCGATCTCCAAGAGACCCAGTACTTC. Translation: CASSYSRFPDLQETQYF.

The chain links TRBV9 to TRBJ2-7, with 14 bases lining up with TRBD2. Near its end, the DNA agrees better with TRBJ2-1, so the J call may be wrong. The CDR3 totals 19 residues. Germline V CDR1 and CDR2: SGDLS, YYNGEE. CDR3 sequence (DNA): TGTGCCAGCAGCGTAGAACTCCCCGGACTAGCGGGGGGCTACAATGAGCAGTTCTTC. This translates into CASSVELPGLAGGYNEQFF.

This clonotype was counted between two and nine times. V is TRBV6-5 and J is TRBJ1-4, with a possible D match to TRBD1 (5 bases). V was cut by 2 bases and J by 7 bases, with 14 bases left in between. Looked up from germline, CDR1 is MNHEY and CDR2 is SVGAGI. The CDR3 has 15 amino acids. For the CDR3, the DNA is TGTGCCAGCAGTTACGACCCCGGAGGGACTGAAAAACTGTTTTTT. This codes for CASSYDPGGTEKLFF.

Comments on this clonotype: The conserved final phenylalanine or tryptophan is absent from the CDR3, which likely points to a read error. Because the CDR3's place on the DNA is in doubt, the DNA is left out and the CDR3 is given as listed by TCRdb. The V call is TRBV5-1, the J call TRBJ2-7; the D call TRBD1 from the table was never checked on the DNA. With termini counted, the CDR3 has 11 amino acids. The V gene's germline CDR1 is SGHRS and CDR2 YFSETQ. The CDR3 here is CASSLIVRSPL.

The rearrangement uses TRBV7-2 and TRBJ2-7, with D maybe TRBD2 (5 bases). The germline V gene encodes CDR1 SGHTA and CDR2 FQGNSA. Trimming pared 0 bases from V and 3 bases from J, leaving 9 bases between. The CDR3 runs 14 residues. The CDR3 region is CASSLASRDYEQYF. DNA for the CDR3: TGTGCCAGCAGCTTAGCGTCCCGGGACTACGAGCAGTACTTC.

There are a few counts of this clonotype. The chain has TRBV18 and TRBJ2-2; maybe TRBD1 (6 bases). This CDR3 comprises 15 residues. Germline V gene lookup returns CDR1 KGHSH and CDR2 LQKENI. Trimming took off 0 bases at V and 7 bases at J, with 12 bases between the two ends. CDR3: CASSPPYRVNGELFF. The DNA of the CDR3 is TGTGCCAGCTCACCACCGTACAGGGTCAACGGGGAGCTGTTTTTT.

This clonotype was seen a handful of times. CDR3 amino acids: CASSYSRTESGNTIYF. In DNA form, the CDR3 reads TGTGCCAGCAGTTACTCCAGGACGGAATCTGGAAACACCATATATTTT. V and J are TRBV6-6 and TRBJ1-3; D remains ambiguous. CDR3 length: 16 amino acids. CDR1 MNHNY and CDR2 SVGAGI come from the germline V gene (reference sequence). Trimming took 0 bases from V and 1 from J, leaving 10 bases between them.

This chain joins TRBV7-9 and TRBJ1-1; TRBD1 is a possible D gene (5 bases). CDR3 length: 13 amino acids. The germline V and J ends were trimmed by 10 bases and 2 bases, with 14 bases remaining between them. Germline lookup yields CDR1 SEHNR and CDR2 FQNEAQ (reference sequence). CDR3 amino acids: CATSWDGNTEAFF. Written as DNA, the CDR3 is TGTGCCACCTCGTGGGACGGAAACACTGAAGCTTTCTTT.

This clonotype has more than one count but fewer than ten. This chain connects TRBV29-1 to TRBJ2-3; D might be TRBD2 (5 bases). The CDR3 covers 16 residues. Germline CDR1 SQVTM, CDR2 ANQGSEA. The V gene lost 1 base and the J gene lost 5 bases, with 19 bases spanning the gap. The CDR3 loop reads CSVEGGGWRREDTQYF. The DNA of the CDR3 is TGCAGCGTTGAAGGAGGCGGCTGGAGGAGAGAAGATACGCAGTATTTT.

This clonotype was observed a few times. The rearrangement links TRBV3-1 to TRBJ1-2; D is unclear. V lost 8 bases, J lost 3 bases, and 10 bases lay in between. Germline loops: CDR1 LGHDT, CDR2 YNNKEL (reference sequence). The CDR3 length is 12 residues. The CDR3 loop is CASGATDYGYTF. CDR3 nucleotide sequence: TGTGCCAGCGGCGCCACGGACTATGGCTACACCTTC.

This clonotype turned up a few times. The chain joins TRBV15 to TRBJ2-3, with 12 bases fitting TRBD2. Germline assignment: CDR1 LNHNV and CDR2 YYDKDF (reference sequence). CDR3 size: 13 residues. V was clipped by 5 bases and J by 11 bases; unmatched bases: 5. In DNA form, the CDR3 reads TGTGCCACCAGCGTCGCTAGCGGGGGGGTGCAGTATTTT. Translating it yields CATSVASGGVQYF. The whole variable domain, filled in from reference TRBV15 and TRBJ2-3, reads DAMVIQNPRYQVTQFGKPVTLSCSQTLNHNVMYWYQQKSSQAPKLLFHYYDKDFNNEADTPDNFQSRRPNTSFCFLDIRSPGLGDTAMYLCATSVASGGVQYFGPGTRLTVL.

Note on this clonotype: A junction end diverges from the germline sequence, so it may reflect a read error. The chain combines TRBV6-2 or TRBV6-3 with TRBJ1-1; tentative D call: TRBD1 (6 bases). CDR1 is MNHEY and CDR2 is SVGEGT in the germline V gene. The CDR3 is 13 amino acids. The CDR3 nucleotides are TGTGCCTGCAGTACCGTAGGGGGCACTGAAGCTTTCTTT. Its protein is CACSTVGGTEAFF.

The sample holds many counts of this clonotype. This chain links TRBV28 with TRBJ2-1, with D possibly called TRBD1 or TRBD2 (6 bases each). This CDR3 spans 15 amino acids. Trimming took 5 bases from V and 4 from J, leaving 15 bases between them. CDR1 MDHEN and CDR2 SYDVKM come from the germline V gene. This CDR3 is CASSPPEGGYNEQFF. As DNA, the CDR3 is TGTGCCAGCAGTCCGCCGGAGGGGGGATACAATGAGCAGTTCTTC.

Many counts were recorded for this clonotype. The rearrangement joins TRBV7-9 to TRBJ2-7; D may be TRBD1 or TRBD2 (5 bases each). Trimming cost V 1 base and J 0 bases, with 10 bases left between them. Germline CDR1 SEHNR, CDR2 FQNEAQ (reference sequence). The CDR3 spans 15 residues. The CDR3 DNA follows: TGTGCCAGCAGCTTAGAGGCAGGGACCTCCTACGAGCAGTACTTC. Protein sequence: CASSLEAGTSYEQYF.

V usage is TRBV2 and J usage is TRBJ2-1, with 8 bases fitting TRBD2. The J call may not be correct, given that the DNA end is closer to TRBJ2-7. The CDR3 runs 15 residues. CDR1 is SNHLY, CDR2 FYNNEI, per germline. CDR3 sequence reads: CASRSRSGGFYEQYF. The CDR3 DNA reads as TGTGCCAGCAGGTCTAGGAGCGGGGGCTTCTACGAGCAGTACTTC.